These 30 T cell receptor beta chains originate from one sample sequenced in a study of regulatory T cells in long-lasting Graves disease. Time point specified: persistent/refractory GD, antithyroid drugs over 5 years with positive TRAb. From PBMCs, RNA was extracted and then used to make the TCR library. iRepertoire HTBI primers and Arm-PCR of CDR3 regions built TCR beta libraries. TCRdb processed the multiplex PCR reads anew with MiXCR; each CDR3 protein has one entry. The table includes about 340,000 distinct CDR3 sequences, around a fifth detected once. The sample here was peripheral blood mononuclear cells (PBMCs), taken when the disease was refractory, from a patient treated with antithyroid drugs. Receptor source: a female donor with Graves disease.

In its sample, this clonotype was seen many times. This sequence joins TRBV10-3 and TRBJ2-2; D is perhaps TRBD1 (6 bases). CDR1 ENHRY and CDR2 SYGVKD come from the germline V gene. This CDR3 region has 16 residues. Trimming removed 8 bases from V and 3 bases from J, with 19 bases in between. The CDR3 DNA follows: TGTGCCATCTCAGGGGAAAGAACCAGGGACACCGGGGAGCTGTTTTTT. It encodes CAISGERTRDTGELFF.

The V and J genes are TRBV7-9 and TRBJ2-2; 7 positions agree with TRBD1. Germline-derived CDR1 and CDR2 are SEHNR and FQNEAQ (reference sequence). The CDR3 runs to 12 residues. V trimming: 5 bases; J trimming: 6 bases; junction bases outside the gene matches: 0. CDR3 region: CASSDRAGELFF. In DNA form, the CDR3 reads TGTGCCAGCAGCGACAGGGCCGGGGAGCTGTTTTTT.

This clonotype was observed at least ten times. The gene calls are TRBV29-1 and TRBJ2-7; TRBD1 or TRBD2 may be the D gene (5 bases each). The V end was cut by 7 bases, the J end by 0 bases, with 31 bases between. Germline loops: CDR1 SQVTM, CDR2 ANQGSEA. The CDR3 has 19 amino acids. The DNA for the CDR3 is TGCAGCGCCGTTGGGACCCTAGGAGCCTTTTCGACCAGCTCCTACGAGCAGTACTTC. Protein: CSAVGTLGAFSTSSYEQYF.

This clonotype was detected a few times. This chain uses TRBV28 with TRBJ2-1; 9 bases match TRBD1. The trim removed 9 bases at V and 4 bases at J, leaving 7 bases unmatched. The CDR3 length is 14 residues. Germline loops: CDR1 MDHEN, CDR2 SYDVKM. CDR3 residues: CASYRDRAYNEQFF. The CDR3 DNA is TGTGCCAGTTACCGGGACAGGGCTTACAATGAGCAGTTCTTC.

J is TRBJ2-1 and V is TRBV18, with 8 bases matching TRBD1. Trimming removed 6 bases from V and 7 bases from J; junction bases left unmatched: 11. Looked up from germline, CDR1 is KGHSH and CDR2 is LQKENI. The CDR3 has 15 amino acids. CDR3 protein: CASSRSGGGKNEQFF. For the CDR3, the DNA is TGTGCCAGCTCCCGCTCAGGGGGCGGGAAAAATGAGCAGTTCTTC.

This clonotype was seen only a few times. At one of its ends the junction is not consistent with the germline gene, which may arise from a read error. The chain employs TRBV5-1 and TRBJ2-4; the D gene is possibly TRBD1 (6 bases). The V gene's germline CDR1 is SGHRS and CDR2 YFSETQ. The CDR3 is 18 residues long. The CDR3 reads CASSPRPSSTGLKNIRYF. The CDR3 DNA is TGCGCCAGCAGCCCGCGCCCTTCCTCCACAGGGTTGAAAAACATTCGGTACTTC.

This clonotype was counted at least ten times. CDR3 sequence (DNA): TGTGCCAGCGGGGGTCTGGGGCTGACCTACGAGCAGTACTTC. Residues: CASGGLGLTYEQYF. The rearrangement links TRBV28 to TRBJ2-7, with D possibly being TRBD1 or TRBD2 (5 bases each). Trimming took 8 bases from V and 2 from J, leaving 16 bases between them. Germline V lookup: CDR1 MDHEN, CDR2 SYDVKM. This CDR3 has 14 residues.

V gene TRBV6-5 combines with J gene TRBJ2-4, with no clear D. Trimming pared 2 bases from V and 0 bases from J, leaving 17 bases between. The CDR3 totals 18 residues. Germline V gene sequence: CDR1 MNHEY, CDR2 SVGAGI. The CDR3 here is CASSYPSRQVGAKNIQYF. The CDR3, as DNA: TGTGCCAGCAGTTACCCATCACGTCAGGTCGGAGCCAAAAACATTCAGTACTTC.

The chain combines TRBV5-1 with TRBJ1-3; D remains ambiguous. The ends were cut back, 4 bases at V and 7 bases at J, with 6 bases in the middle. Looked up from germline, CDR1 is SGHRS and CDR2 is YFSETQ. The CDR3 has 11 amino acids. CDR3 residues: CASSLENTIYF. In DNA, the CDR3 is TGCGCCAGCAGCCTGGAGAACACCATATATTTT.

This clonotype has a count of ten or more. CDR3 in DNA: TGCAGTGCTTTCGGGGGTACGACTAATGAAAAACTGTTTTTT. Translation gives CSAFGGTTNEKLFF. This chain links TRBV20-1 with TRBJ1-4, with D possibly matching TRBD1 (5 bases). V lost 5 bases and J lost 2, with 12 bases in between. In germline, CDR1 is DFQATT, CDR2 SNEGSKA (reference sequence). The CDR3 extends over 14 amino acids.

Note on this clonotype: One end of the junction fails to match germline, which may point to a read error. The chain is built from TRBV7-7 and TRBJ1-4; the D is unclear. CDR1 and CDR2 (germline): SSHAT, FNYEAQ (reference sequence). The CDR3 is made up of 14 amino acids. The CDR3, as DNA: TGTGCTAGCAGCTTAGAGTTCGGGGATGAAAAACTGTTTTTT. Translation: CASSLEFGDEKLFF.

This chain connects TRBV15 to TRBJ1-5; 9 nucleotides match TRBD1. Germline CDR1 is LNHNV and CDR2 is YYDKDF (reference sequence). The trim removed 6 bases at V and 6 bases at J, leaving 9 bases unmatched. The CDR3 totals 15 residues. In DNA form, the CDR3 reads TGTGCCACCAGACCAGGACAGGGGTTCGGTCAGCCCCAGCATTTT. Protein product: CATRPGQGFGQPQHF.

The chain couples TRBV27 to TRBJ2-5; possibly TRBD1 for D (6 bases). The CDR3 is 13 amino acids. Germline CDR1 MNHEY, CDR2 SMNVEV (reference sequence). The ends were cut back, 2 bases at V and 4 bases at J, with 8 bases in the middle. CDR3 sequence reads: CASSLRTAETQYF. For the CDR3, the DNA is TGTGCCAGCAGTTTAAGGACAGCAGAGACCCAGTACTTC.

This clonotype has only a few counts. The chain has TRBV11-2 and TRBJ2-7, with 13 bases lining up with TRBD2. The CDR3 totals 15 residues. The germline gives CDR1 SGHAT, CDR2 FQNNGV. The ends lost 5 bases at V and 6 bases at J; junction bases unmatched: 7. CDR3 sequence (DNA): TGTGCCAGCAGCGTAAGGACTAGCGGGGGATCCGAGCAGTACTTC. Protein: CASSVRTSGGSEQYF.

This clonotype was seen at least ten times. This chain joins TRBV12-3 or TRBV12-4 and TRBJ2-7; TRBD2 is a possible D gene (6 bases). CDR3 length: 16 residues. V shed 5 bases and J shed 0 bases, with 17 bases lying between them. CDR3 protein: CASSIRSGSSSYEQYF. In DNA, the CDR3 is TGTGCCAGCAGTATACGAAGCGGGTCAAGCTCCTACGAGCAGTACTTC.

In its sample, this clonotype was seen many times. V gene TRBV5-6 combines with J gene TRBJ1-6; D remains ambiguous. Trimming left V 2 bases short and J 10 bases short, with 10 bases between. There are 13 residues in the CDR3. CDR1 and CDR2 (germline): SGHDT, YYEEEE. Here the CDR3 reads CASSLFGRSPLHF. The CDR3 nucleotides read TGTGCCAGCAGCTTATTCGGGCGCTCACCCCTCCACTTT.

There are many counts of this clonotype. The chain links TRBV29-1 to TRBJ2-4; TRBD1 aligns across 10 bases. The CDR3 contains 13 residues. V lost 7 bases to trimming and J lost 8 bases; unmatched junction nucleotides: 8. CDR1 is SQVTM and CDR2 is ANQGSEA in the germline V gene. In DNA, the CDR3 is TGCAGCGCCCTGAGAGGACAGGGGGACATTCAGTACTTC. This encodes CSALRGQGDIQYF.

This clonotype was counted ten times or more. The chain combines TRBV30 with TRBJ1-2; D possibly corresponds to TRBD1 (6 bases). There are 11 residues in the CDR3. V gave up 0 bases and J gave up 8 bases, with 7 bases separating them. Germline CDR1 and CDR2: GTSNPN and SVGIG (reference sequence). DNA of the CDR3: TGTGCCTGGAGTGTAGGGGGAGGCTACACCTTC. Translated, it gives CAWSVGGGYTF.

This chain uses TRBV5-4 with TRBJ2-7, with D maybe TRBD1 (6 bases). Germline V gives CDR1 SGHNT, CDR2 YYREEE (reference sequence). The CDR3 is 12 residues long. Trimming took off 3 bases at V and 5 bases at J, with 9 bases between the two ends. In DNA, the CDR3 is TGTGCCAGCAGCTCCCGGACAGACGAGCAGTACTTC. It codes for CASSSRTDEQYF.

This clonotype has ten or more counts. This chain connects TRBV29-1 to TRBJ1-1, with D tentatively TRBD1 (5 bases). Trimming pared 7 bases from V and 0 bases from J, leaving 6 bases between. Germline CDR1 SQVTM, CDR2 ANQGSEA. This CDR3 is built from 11 residues. CDR3 sequence: CSGGMNTEAFF. CDR3 DNA: TGCAGCGGGGGGATGAACACTGAAGCTTTCTTT.

With respect to this clonotype: The likely explanation is a read error, given a far larger clone one base away. V gene TRBV19 combines with J gene TRBJ1-4; TRBD1 aligns across 9 bases. This CDR3 region has 14 residues. Germline-derived CDR1 and CDR2 are LNHDA and SQIVND (reference sequence). Here the CDR3 reads CASSQGQGRERLFF. The CDR3 DNA sequence: TGTGCCAGCAGTCAAGGACAGGGGAGAGAAAGACTGTTTTTT.

This clonotype was observed a few times. The CDR3 nucleotides are TGTGCCAGTAGTATGACAGGGGGCTCTGGAGCCTACGAGCAGTACTTC. Protein: CASSMTGGSGAYEQYF. V usage is TRBV19 and J usage is TRBJ2-7; the match to TRBD1 covers 10 bases. Unmatched junction bases numbered 7, after V lost 3 bases and J lost 2 bases. The CDR3 is made up of 16 amino acids. CDR1 is LNHDA and CDR2 is SQIVND in the germline V gene (reference sequence).

In this sample, this clonotype turned up many times. The chain employs TRBV28 and TRBJ1-5, with 8 nucleotides matching TRBD1. V trimming: 5 bases; J trimming: 7 bases; junction bases outside the gene matches: 13. The V gene's germline CDR1 is MDHEN and CDR2 SYDVKM. This CDR3 is built from 16 residues. The CDR3 reads CASSPMGVTGEQPQHF. The CDR3 DNA reads TGTGCCAGCAGTCCAATGGGGGTGACAGGGGAGCAGCCCCAGCATTTT.

Only one count was recorded for this clonotype. It may be a read error: a sequence one base away is much more abundant. The CDR3 is CASSLVRDTEASF. DNA of the CDR3: TGTGCCAGCAGCTTGGTTAGAGACACTGAAGCTTCCTTT. V and J are TRBV5-4 and TRBJ1-1; D is undetermined. This CDR3 has 13 residues. The germline CDR1 and CDR2 sequences are SGHNT and YYREEE (reference sequence).

The sample holds a few counts of this clonotype. This sequence joins TRBV18 and TRBJ1-5; no reliable D call. The CDR3 sequence is 15 residues long. Between the trimmed V and J ends, which lost 2 bases and 1 base, there was a span of 9 bases. CDR1 KGHSH and CDR2 LQKENI come from the germline V gene. The CDR3 DNA reads as TGTGCCAGCTCACCAGTCCCGGGGAGCAATCAGCCCCAGCATTTT. Translation: CASSPVPGSNQPQHF.

The chain employs TRBV20-1 and TRBJ1-3; D unresolved. Germline CDR1 is DFQATT and CDR2 is SNEGSKA (reference sequence). The CDR3 runs to 16 residues. Trimming removed 0 bases at V and 4 bases at J, with 16 bases between. The CDR3 protein is CSARDHGPGVGNTIYF. CDR3 nucleotides: TGCAGTGCTAGAGATCATGGCCCGGGCGTCGGAAACACCATATATTTT.

CDR3 nucleotides: TGTGCCAGCAGCCTCCCCAAGGGGATGGACGCTTTCTTT. Residues: CASSLPKGMDAFF. The chain uses TRBV3-1 and TRBJ1-1, with D perhaps TRBD1 (5 bases). The germline V gene encodes CDR1 LGHDT and CDR2 YNNKEL (reference sequence). This CDR3 spans 13 amino acids. Between the trimmed V and J ends, which lost 4 bases and 11 bases, there was a span of 17 bases. The variable domain in full, with the rest retrieved from reference TRBV3-1 and TRBJ1-1, is DTAVSQTPKYLVTQMGNDKSIKCEQNLGHDTMYWYKQDSKKFLKIMFSYNNKELIINETVPNRFSPKSPDKAHLNLHINSLELGDSAVYFCASSLPKGMDAFFGQGTRLTVV.

The chain couples TRBV19 to TRBJ1-1; D is perhaps TRBD1 (6 bases). From germline, CDR1 is LNHDA and CDR2 SQIVND (reference sequence). V gave up 0 bases and J gave up 3 bases, with 11 bases separating them. This CDR3 has 15 residues. The CDR3 DNA is TGTGCCAGTAGTATAGATGGGGGGCGATACACTGAAGCTTTCTTT. This gives the protein CASSIDGGRYTEAFF.

The rearrangement links TRBV2 to TRBJ1-2, with D possibly being TRBD1 (5 bases). Germline-derived CDR1 and CDR2 are SNHLY and FYNNEI. V lost 6 bases and J 2 bases, leaving 13 bases between the germline ends. The CDR3 runs to 14 residues. The CDR3 loop reads CASSGHGYNYGYTF. The DNA for the CDR3 is TGTGCCAGCAGCGGACATGGGTACAACTATGGCTACACCTTC.

This clonotype was recorded at least ten times. This chain joins TRBV6-5 and TRBJ2-5, with 8 nucleotides matching TRBD2. The CDR3 consists of 15 residues. V shed 2 bases, J shed 2 bases, and the junction held 4 bases outside the gene matches. CDR1 MNHEY and CDR2 SVGAGI come from the germline V gene. The CDR3 DNA sequence: TGTGCCAGCAGTTACGCGGGAGGAGCACAAGAGACCCAGTACTTC. Translation: CASSYAGGAQETQYF.